Following are 30 T cell receptor beta chains from one sample sequenced in a study of shared clonotypes between healthy human individuals. Selected positively for CCR7 and CD45RO-negative, naive CD8 cells excluded terminally differentiated effector memory CD45RA+ cells. Only in-frame clones appear in the TCRdb table, and some are missing; sequencing was by immunoSEQ multiplex PCR. The table lists a few million clones, 85% to 95% of them singletons. Sequencing was done on a sample of naive CD8+ T cells from PBMCs. The receptors stem from a man aged 18 to 30 in good health. Some clones in this sample may be carry-over from other donors' samples.

Turning to this clone: Within the sample, other DNA sequences also encode this same CDR3. This chain joins TRBV27 and TRBJ2-1, with TRBD1 matching 11 bases. The CDR3 totals 15 residues. From germline, CDR1 is MNHEY and CDR2 SMNVEV (reference sequence). Trimming removed 4 bases from V and 2 bases from J; junction bases left unmatched: 1. DNA of the CDR3: TGTGCCAGCAGTTGGGGACAGGGGGCCTACAATGAGCAGTTCTTC. It yields the protein CASSWGQGAYNEQFF.

This chain connects TRBV7-2 to TRBJ1-4, with a weak D call TRBD1 (5 bases). In germline, CDR1 is SGHTA, CDR2 FQGNSA. The ends were cut back, 4 bases at V and 5 bases at J, with 17 bases in the middle. CDR3 length: 16 residues. The CDR3 DNA follows: TGTGCCAGCAGCTCCCTGGGGAGGGGAATGAATGAAAAACTGTTTTTT. It translates to CASSSLGRGMNEKLFF. The whole variable domain, remainder taken from reference TRBV7-2 and TRBJ1-4, is GAGVSQSPSNKVTEKGKDVELRCDPISGHTALYWYRQSLGQGLEFLIYFQGNSAPDKSGLPSDRFSAERTGGSVSTLTIQRTQQEDSAVYLCASSSLGRGMNEKLFFGSGTQLSVL.

The gene calls are TRBV7-3 and TRBJ2-7, with 13 positions matching TRBD2. The CDR3 spans 15 residues. The ends lost 5 bases at V and 5 bases at J; junction bases unmatched: 6. Germline CDR1 and CDR2: SGHTA and FQGTGA. CDR3 in DNA: TGTGCCAGCAGCCCACTAGCGGGAGGGCCCCACGAGCAGTACTTC. Its translation is CASSPLAGGPHEQYF.

V usage is TRBV7-6 and J usage is TRBJ1-4; unclear D gene. CDR1 and CDR2 (germline): SGHVS, FNYEAQ. The CDR3 runs 13 residues. The ends were cut back, 6 bases at V and 8 bases at J, with 13 bases in the middle. CDR3 amino acids: CASRAPMEEKLFF. CDR3 nucleotides: TGTGCCAGCAGAGCCCCGATGGAGGAAAAACTGTTTTTT.

The chain couples TRBV6-6 to TRBJ1-1, with TRBD1 matching over 11 bases. Unmatched junction bases numbered 4, after V lost 4 bases and J lost 0 bases. Germline values: CDR1 MNHNY, CDR2 SVGAGI (reference sequence). This CDR3 spans 16 amino acids. The CDR3 is CASSSRTGGLNTEAFF. In DNA, the CDR3 is TGTGCCAGCAGTTCACGGACAGGGGGCTTGAACACTGAAGCTTTCTTT.

The chain uses TRBV5-1 and TRBJ2-1; 11 bases line up with TRBD2. Germline trimming cut 2 bases from V and 2 bases from J; bases unmatched to any gene: 3. The CDR3 runs 16 residues. CDR1 SGHRS and CDR2 YFSETQ come from the germline V gene. The CDR3 DNA reads TGCGCCAGCAGCTTTCTAGCGGGAGGAACCTACAATGAGCAGTTCTTC. Encoded protein: CASSFLAGGTYNEQFF.

The gene calls are TRBV27 and TRBJ2-7, with 9 positions matching TRBD2. Germline-derived CDR1 and CDR2 are MNHEY and SMNVEV (reference sequence). J gave up 3 bases and V 4 bases, and 7 bases lay outside the gene matches. This CDR3 region has 15 residues. CDR3 residues: CASSSRSSGSYEQYF. DNA for the CDR3: TGTGCCAGCAGTTCCCGAAGTAGCGGGAGCTACGAGCAGTACTTC.

The V call is TRBV9, the J call TRBJ2-5; 15 bases line up with TRBD2. The V segment lost 1 base and the J segment 2 bases; nucleotides outside the gene matches: 3. Germline CDR1 is SGDLS and CDR2 is YYNGEE. CDR3 length: 17 amino acids. The chain's CDR3 is CASSVLGLAGGQETQYF. The DNA for the CDR3 is TGTGCCAGCAGCGTACTGGGACTAGCGGGAGGTCAAGAGACCCAGTACTTC.

This clone turned up a few times. The chain has TRBV4-1 and TRBJ2-2, with 9 bases that match TRBD1. The CDR3 totals 17 residues. V was clipped by 7 bases and J by 6 bases; unmatched bases: 15. Germline V lookup: CDR1 MGHRA, CDR2 YSYEKL. The CDR3 loop reads CASTRPTGGEVAGELFF. Written as DNA, the CDR3 is TGCGCCAGCACCAGGCCCACAGGGGGCGAAGTAGCCGGGGAGCTGTTTTTT.

The rearrangement joins TRBV9 to TRBJ2-7; weak D call: TRBD2 (5 bases). In germline, CDR1 is SGDLS, CDR2 YYNGEE. Trimming shortened V by 0 bases and J by 7 bases, and 14 bases separated the two germline ends. This CDR3 spans 14 amino acids. CDR3 in amino acids: CASSVAVFTGEQYF. The CDR3 DNA is TGTGCCAGCAGCGTAGCGGTTTTCACGGGAGAGCAGTACTTC.

CDR3 DNA: TGTGCCAGCAGCCTGGGCCTTATGACCTACAATGAGCAGTTCTTC. It translates to CASSLGLMTYNEQFF. The chain is built from TRBV6-5 and TRBJ2-1; unclear D gene. In germline, CDR1 is MNHEY, CDR2 SVGAGI. The CDR3 is 15 amino acids. V gave up 6 bases and J gave up 2 bases, with 14 bases separating them.

V usage is TRBV27 and J usage is TRBJ2-7; 9 bases are a match to TRBD2. The CDR3 runs 16 residues. The germline V gene encodes CDR1 MNHEY and CDR2 SMNVEV (reference sequence). V dropped 4 bases and J dropped 9; count of bases not matched to a gene: 16. The CDR3 reads CASSWGREGPRSPQYF. The CDR3 coding sequence is TGTGCCAGCAGTTGGGGGCGGGAGGGCCCCCGTTCACCGCAGTACTTC.

The chain combines TRBV7-9 with TRBJ2-1, with TRBD2 identical over 8 bases. The junction had 9 bases not matched to a gene; V was cut back by 0 bases and J by 8 bases. The CDR3 contains 16 residues. CDR1 and CDR2 (germline): SEHNR, FQNEAQ (reference sequence). Written as DNA, the CDR3 is TGTGCCAGCAGCTTAGCCAGCGGGGGAGTAGGGCATGAGCAGTTCTTC. This gives the protein CASSLASGGVGHEQFF.

This clone was seen a single time. The gene calls are TRBV28 and TRBJ1-5; 7 bases match TRBD1. V lost 6 bases to trimming and J lost 4 bases; unmatched junction nucleotides: 6. This CDR3 has 14 amino acids. Germline values: CDR1 MDHEN, CDR2 SYDVKM. CDR3: CASSPGQVNQPQHF. In DNA, the CDR3 is TGTGCCAGCAGCCCCGGACAGGTTAATCAGCCCCAGCATTTT.

The gene calls are TRBV7-2 and TRBJ2-5, with 11 bases aligning to TRBD2. This CDR3 comprises 18 residues. After removal of 0 bases from V and 5 bases from J, the junction contained 11 bases not matched to a gene. CDR1 is SGHTA, CDR2 FQGNSA, per germline. The CDR3 here is CASSLAPSLAGEVETQYF. The CDR3 DNA follows: TGTGCCAGCAGCTTAGCCCCTTCACTAGCGGGAGAGGTTGAGACCCAGTACTTC.

This chain uses TRBV7-3 with TRBJ1-2; TRBD1 might be the D (6 bases). The CDR3 length is 14 residues. V dropped 7 bases and J dropped 5 bases, with 17 bases sitting between them. Germline CDR1 and CDR2: SGHTA and FQGTGA. The CDR3 nucleotides read TGTGCCAGCACGGTCCAGGGGCGGAGGTATGGCTACACCTTC. Protein sequence: CASTVQGRRYGYTF.

The V gene is TRBV5-1, the J gene TRBJ2-7; either TRBD1 or TRBD2 may supply D (5 bases each). Germline CDR1 and CDR2: SGHRS and YFSETQ. V gave up 4 bases and J gave up 1 base, with 9 bases separating them. The CDR3 is 13 amino acids. CDR3 protein: CASSHGASYEQYF. The CDR3 DNA reads as TGCGCCAGCAGCCACGGGGCGTCCTACGAGCAGTACTTC.

V and J are TRBV7-9 and TRBJ2-2; 11 bases are a match to TRBD2. The germline V gene encodes CDR1 SEHNR and CDR2 FQNEAQ (reference sequence). Trimming took 0 bases from V and 5 from J; bases not matched to a gene: 11. This CDR3 region has 19 residues. The DNA of the CDR3 is TGTGCCAGCAGCTTAGCCCTTACTACTAGCGGGAGTAGGACCGGGGAGCTGTTTTTT. Translating it yields CASSLALTTSGSRTGELFF.

The gene calls are TRBV9 and TRBJ2-3; D unclear. In germline, CDR1 is SGDLS, CDR2 YYNGEE. CDR3 length equals 13 residues. Trimming took 1 base from V and 4 from J, leaving 7 bases between them. CDR3 region: CASSVRIADTQYF. The CDR3 DNA follows: TGTGCCAGCAGCGTAAGGATTGCAGATACGCAGTATTTT.

This clone has only one observation. J is TRBJ1-1 and V is TRBV4-1; tentative D call: TRBD1 (5 bases). This CDR3 contains 12 residues. V shed 3 bases and J shed 12 bases, with 14 bases lying between them. Germline V gives CDR1 MGHRA, CDR2 YSYEKL. The CDR3 reads CASSHAGGRTFF. CDR3 coding DNA: TGCGCCAGCAGCCACGCGGGGGGGAGGACTTTCTTT.

The V call is TRBV28, the J call TRBJ1-5; 7 nucleotides agree with TRBD1. Per germline, CDR1 MDHEN and CDR2 SYDVKM. The junction had 12 bases not matched to a gene; V was cut back by 3 bases and J by 1 base. The CDR3 sequence is 18 residues long. The CDR3 sequence is CASSFYLQGELSNQPQHF. The CDR3 bases are TGTGCCAGCAGTTTCTACCTGCAGGGGGAACTGAGCAATCAGCCCCAGCATTTT.

The rearrangement uses TRBV5-1 and TRBJ1-1; 7 positions match TRBD1. The germline CDR1 and CDR2 sequences are SGHRS and YFSETQ. V shed 0 bases and J 5 bases; nucleotides not matched to a gene: 4. This CDR3 is built from 14 residues. In DNA form, the CDR3 reads TGCGCCAGCAGCTTGGACAGGGGAGCGACTGAAGCTTTCTTT. Translating it yields CASSLDRGATEAFF.

The chain combines TRBV11-2 with TRBJ2-1; 12 nucleotides agree with TRBD2. The CDR3 is made up of 17 amino acids. Trimming cost V 5 bases and J 4 bases; bases outside gene matches: 9. Germline V CDR1 and CDR2: SGHAT, FQNNGV. CDR3 sequence: CASSTRTSGADYNEQFF. CDR3 coding DNA: TGTGCCAGCAGCACACGGACTAGCGGGGCCGATTACAATGAGCAGTTCTTC.

V gene TRBV6-6 combines with J gene TRBJ2-5, with 12 nucleotides matching TRBD2. V lost 0 bases and J lost 5; bases outside the gene matches: 4. In germline, CDR1 is MNHNY, CDR2 SVGAGI (reference sequence). This CDR3 has 16 amino acids. The CDR3 DNA is TGTGCCAGCAGTTACTCCCGACTAGCGGGAGAGGAGACCCAGTACTTC. It encodes CASSYSRLAGEETQYF.

This sequence joins TRBV7-9 and TRBJ2-3; 8 nucleotides align to TRBD1. The V segment lost 3 bases and the J segment 1 base; nucleotides outside the gene matches: 3. The CDR3 contains 15 residues. Germline loops: CDR1 SEHNR, CDR2 FQNEAQ (reference sequence). CDR3 region: CASSFVDRGTDTQYF. Here the CDR3 DNA reads TGTGCCAGCAGCTTCGTGGACAGGGGCACAGATACGCAGTATTTT. Using reference TRBV7-9 and TRBJ2-3 for the parts outside the CDR3, the full variable domain is DTGVSQNPRHKITKRGQNVTFRCDPISEHNRLYWYRQTLGQGPEFLTYFQNEAQLEKSRLLSDRFSAERPKGSFSTLEIQRTEQGDSAMYLCASSFVDRGTDTQYFGPGTRLTVL.

The chain uses TRBV11-3 and TRBJ1-1; D not resolved. Deletions cut 5 bases from V and 8 bases from J, with 15 bases between. The germline V gene has CDR1 SGHNT and CDR2 YENEEA. The CDR3 runs to 13 residues. The CDR3: CASSPGRGSEAFF. CDR3 in DNA: TGTGCCAGCAGCCCCGGGCGGGGATCGGAAGCTTTCTTT.

This chain connects TRBV9 to TRBJ2-7; 11 nucleotides align to TRBD1. The germline gives CDR1 SGDLS, CDR2 YYNGEE. With 4 bases clipped from V and 2 bases from J, the junction kept 5 bases outside the gene matches. The CDR3 spans 15 residues. The chain's CDR3 is CASSIGQGATYEQYF. CDR3 nucleotide sequence: TGTGCCAGCAGCATTGGACAGGGGGCCACCTACGAGCAGTACTTC.

The chain links TRBV6-5 to TRBJ2-1, with 9 nucleotides matching TRBD1. Per germline, CDR1 MNHEY and CDR2 SVGAGI. The CDR3 is made up of 15 amino acids. The ends lost 5 bases at V and 0 bases at J; junction bases unmatched: 2. CDR3 residues: CASSKTGGSYNEQFF. The CDR3, as DNA: TGTGCCAGCAGTAAGACAGGGGGCTCCTACAATGAGCAGTTCTTC.

Only one count was recorded for this clone. The V call is TRBV5-5, the J call TRBJ2-7; D is unresolved. The CDR3 extends over 15 amino acids. CDR1 and CDR2 from the germline V gene are SGHKS and YYEKEE (reference sequence). The V gene lost 2 bases and the J gene lost 4 bases, with 16 bases spanning the gap. The CDR3 bases are TGTGCCAGCAGCTTAGTCCCATCGCAAGGGTACGAGCAGTACTTC. It codes for CASSLVPSQGYEQYF.

The chain has TRBV16 and TRBJ2-5; TRBD1 matches at 7 bases. V trimming: 0 bases; J trimming: 4 bases; junction bases outside the gene matches: 8. Germline CDR1 and CDR2: KGHSY and FQNENV. This CDR3 region has 16 residues. The CDR3 nucleotides are TGTGCCAGCAGCCAATCTATCAGGGGGTCTTCAGAGACCCAGTACTTC. Residues: CASSQSIRGSSETQYF.